This T cell receptor beta chain originates from a study of Ad26.COV2.S vaccination and SARS-CoV-2 variants. Overall study: Intramuscularly, Ad26.COV2.S was given either once or twice, 56 days apart. The study's findings and limits: Post-vaccination breadth of spike-specific CD8+ and CD4+ T cell responses was reportedly substantial. Total T cell responses, in the TCR breadth and depth analyses, may have been underestimated.

Treatment here: some 20 received Ad26.COV2.S at low or high dose, single or two shots; a few received placebo; per-sample allocation not given. On day 63 after the first injection, vaccine and placebo recipients gave samples. Vaccination employed an Ad26 vector expressing the Wuhan-strain SARS-CoV-2 spike. A single count supports this clone. Its antigen is undetermined. The CDR3 length is 18 residues. V was clipped by 3 bases and J by 8 bases; unmatched bases: 14. From germline, CDR1 is DFQATT and CDR2 SNEGSKA (reference sequence). Repertoires were generated with immunoSEQ multiplex PCR, while TCRdb's copy carries only in-frame clones and drops some. Of roughly 350,000 clones listed, about 89% are singletons.

Sequenced here: peripheral blood, sampled in a trial of Ad26.COV2.S vaccine versus placebo. The rearrangement joins TRBV20-1 to TRBJ1-6, with TRBD1 matching 12 bases. This clonotype originated in a person aged 18 to 59 who received the Ad26.COV2.S COVID-19 vaccine or a placebo. CDR3 amino acids: CSASTGQGAKTMYSPLHF. The CDR3 DNA reads TGCAGTGCTAGTACGGGACAGGGGGCGAAAACCATGTATTCACCCCTCCACTTT.